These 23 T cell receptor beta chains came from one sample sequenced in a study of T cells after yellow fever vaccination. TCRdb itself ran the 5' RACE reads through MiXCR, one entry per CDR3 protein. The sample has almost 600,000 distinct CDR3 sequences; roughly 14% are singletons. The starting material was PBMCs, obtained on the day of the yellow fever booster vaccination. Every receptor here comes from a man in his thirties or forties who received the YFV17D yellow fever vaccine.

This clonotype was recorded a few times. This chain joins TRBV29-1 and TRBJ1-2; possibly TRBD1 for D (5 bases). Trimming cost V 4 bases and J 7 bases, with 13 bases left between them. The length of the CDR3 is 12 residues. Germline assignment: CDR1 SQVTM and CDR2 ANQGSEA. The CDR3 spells CSVVMAGTGYTF. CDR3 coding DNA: TGCAGCGTTGTTATGGCAGGGACTGGCTACACCTTC. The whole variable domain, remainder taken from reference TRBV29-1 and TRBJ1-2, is SAVISQKPSRDICQRGTSLTIQCQVDSQVTMMFWYRQQPGQSLTLIATANQGSEATYESGFVIDKFPISRPNLTFSTLTVSNMSPEDSSIYLCSVVMAGTGYTFGSGTRLTVV.

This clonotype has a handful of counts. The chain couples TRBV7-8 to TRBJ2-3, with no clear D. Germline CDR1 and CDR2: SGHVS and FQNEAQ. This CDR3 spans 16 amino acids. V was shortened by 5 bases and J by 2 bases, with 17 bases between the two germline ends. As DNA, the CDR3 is TGTGCCAGCAGCCCCCGCGCCTGGGTCCCCACAGATACGCAGTATTTT. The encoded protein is CASSPRAWVPTDTQYF.

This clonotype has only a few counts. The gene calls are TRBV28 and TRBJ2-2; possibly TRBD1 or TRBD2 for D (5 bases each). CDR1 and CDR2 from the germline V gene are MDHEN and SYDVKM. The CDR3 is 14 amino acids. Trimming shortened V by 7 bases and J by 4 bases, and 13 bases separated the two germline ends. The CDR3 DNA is TGTGCCAGCACCCAGGGTGGGAGCACCGGGGAGCTGTTTTTT. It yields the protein CASTQGGSTGELFF.

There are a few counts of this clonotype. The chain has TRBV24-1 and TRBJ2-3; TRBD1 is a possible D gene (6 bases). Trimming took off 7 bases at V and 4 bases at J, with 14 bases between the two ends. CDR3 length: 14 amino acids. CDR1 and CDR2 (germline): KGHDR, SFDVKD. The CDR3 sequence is CATSENRDPDTQYF. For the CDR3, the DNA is TGTGCCACCAGCGAAAACAGGGACCCAGATACGCAGTATTTT.

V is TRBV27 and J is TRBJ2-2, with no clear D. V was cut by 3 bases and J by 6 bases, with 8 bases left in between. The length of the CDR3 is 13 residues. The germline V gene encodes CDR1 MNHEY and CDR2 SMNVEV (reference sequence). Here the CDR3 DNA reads TGTGCCAGCAGTTTGATGGAAGCCGGGGAGCTGTTTTTT. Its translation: CASSLMEAGELFF.

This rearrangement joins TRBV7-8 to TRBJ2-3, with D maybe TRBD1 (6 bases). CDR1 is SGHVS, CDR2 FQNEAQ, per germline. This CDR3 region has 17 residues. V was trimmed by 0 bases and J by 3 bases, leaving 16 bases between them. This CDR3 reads CASSLAAGAPSTDTQYF. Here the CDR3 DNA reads TGTGCCAGCAGCTTAGCCGCAGGGGCCCCGTCTACAGATACGCAGTATTTT.

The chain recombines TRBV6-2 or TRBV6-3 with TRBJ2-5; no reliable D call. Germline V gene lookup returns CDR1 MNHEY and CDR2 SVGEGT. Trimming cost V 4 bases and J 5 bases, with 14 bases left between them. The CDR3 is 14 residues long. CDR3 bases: TGTGCCAGCAGTTCTGCCCTTAAGTGGGAGACCCAGTACTTC. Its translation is CASSSALKWETQYF.

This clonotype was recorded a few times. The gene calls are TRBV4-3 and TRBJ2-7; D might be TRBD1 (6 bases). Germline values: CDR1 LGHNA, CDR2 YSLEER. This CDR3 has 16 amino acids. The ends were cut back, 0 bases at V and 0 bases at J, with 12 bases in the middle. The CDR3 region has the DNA TGCGCCAGCAGCCAAGAGGACAGTCCGAGCTCCTACGAGCAGTACTTC. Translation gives CASSQEDSPSSYEQYF.

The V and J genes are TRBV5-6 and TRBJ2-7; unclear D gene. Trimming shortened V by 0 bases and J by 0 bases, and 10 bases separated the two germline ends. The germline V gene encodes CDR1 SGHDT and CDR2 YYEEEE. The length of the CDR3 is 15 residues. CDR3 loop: CASSLGMGSSYEQYF. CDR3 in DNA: TGTGCCAGCAGCTTGGGTATGGGAAGCTCCTACGAGCAGTACTTC.

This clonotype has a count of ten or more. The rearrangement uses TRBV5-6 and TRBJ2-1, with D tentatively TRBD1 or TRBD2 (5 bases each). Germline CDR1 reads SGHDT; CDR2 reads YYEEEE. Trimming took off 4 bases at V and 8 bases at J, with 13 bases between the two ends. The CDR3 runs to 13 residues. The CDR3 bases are TGTGCCAGCAGCCGGGGCCTGGGGGATGAGCAGTTCTTC. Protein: CASSRGLGDEQFF.

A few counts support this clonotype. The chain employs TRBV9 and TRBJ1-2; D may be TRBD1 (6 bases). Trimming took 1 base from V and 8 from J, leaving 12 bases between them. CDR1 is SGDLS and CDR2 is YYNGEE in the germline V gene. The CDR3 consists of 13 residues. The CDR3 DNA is TGTGCCAGCAGCGTAACGGGGGGCAGAGGCTACACCTTC. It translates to CASSVTGGRGYTF. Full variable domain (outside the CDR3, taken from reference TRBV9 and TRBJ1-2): DSGVTQTPKHLITATGQRVTLRCSPRSGDLSVYWYQQSLDQGLQFLIQYYNGEERAKGNILERFSAQQFPDLHSELNLSSLELGDSALYFCASSVTGGRGYTFGSGTRLTVV.

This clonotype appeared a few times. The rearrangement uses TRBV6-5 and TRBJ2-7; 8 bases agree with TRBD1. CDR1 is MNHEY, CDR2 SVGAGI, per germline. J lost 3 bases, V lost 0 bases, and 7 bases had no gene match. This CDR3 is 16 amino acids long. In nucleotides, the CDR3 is TGTGCCAGCAGTTACTCGGCGCCCGGACAGGGCTACGAGCAGTACTTC. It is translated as CASSYSAPGQGYEQYF.

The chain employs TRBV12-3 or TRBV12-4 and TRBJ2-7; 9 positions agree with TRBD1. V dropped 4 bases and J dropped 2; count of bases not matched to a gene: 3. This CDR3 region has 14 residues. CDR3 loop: CASSWGTGTYEQYF. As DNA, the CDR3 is TGTGCCAGCAGTTGGGGGACAGGGACCTACGAGCAGTACTTC.

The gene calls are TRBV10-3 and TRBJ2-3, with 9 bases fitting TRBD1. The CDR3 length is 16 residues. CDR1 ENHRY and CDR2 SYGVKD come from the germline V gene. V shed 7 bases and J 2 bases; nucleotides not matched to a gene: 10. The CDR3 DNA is TGTGCCATCAATTCGAGGACAGGGGAAACCACAGATACGCAGTATTTT. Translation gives CAINSRTGETTDTQYF.

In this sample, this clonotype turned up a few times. DNA for the CDR3: TGCGCCAGCAGCCACGGACTAGCGGGAGATGTTCAGCAGTTCTTC. Amino acid sequence: CASSHGLAGDVQQFF. This chain connects TRBV5-1 to TRBJ2-1; 13 bases line up with TRBD2. Trimming at V came to 4 bases and at J to 11 bases, leaving 9 bases not matched to a gene. Germline V lookup: CDR1 SGHRS, CDR2 YFSETQ. The CDR3 consists of 15 residues.

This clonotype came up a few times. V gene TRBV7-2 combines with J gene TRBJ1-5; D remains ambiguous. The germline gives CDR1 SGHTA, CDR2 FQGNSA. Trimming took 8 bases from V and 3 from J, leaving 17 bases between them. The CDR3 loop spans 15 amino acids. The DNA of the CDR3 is TGTGCCAGCTCCAGCTTCTACGGTCACAATCAGCCCCAGCATTTT. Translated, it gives CASSSFYGHNQPQHF.

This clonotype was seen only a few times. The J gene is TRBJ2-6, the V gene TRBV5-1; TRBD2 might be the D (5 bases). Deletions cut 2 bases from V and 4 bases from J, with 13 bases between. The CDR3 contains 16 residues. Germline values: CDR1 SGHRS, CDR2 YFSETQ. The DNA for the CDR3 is TGCGCCAGCAGCTTATCGGGAATGAGAGGGGCCAACGTCCTGACTTTC. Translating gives CASSLSGMRGANVLTF.

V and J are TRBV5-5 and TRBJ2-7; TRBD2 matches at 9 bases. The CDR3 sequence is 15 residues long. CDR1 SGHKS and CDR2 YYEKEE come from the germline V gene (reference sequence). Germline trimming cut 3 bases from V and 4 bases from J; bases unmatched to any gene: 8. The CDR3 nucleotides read TGTGCCAGCAGCTGGAGGGTAGCGGGAGCGTACGAGCAGTACTTC. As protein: CASSWRVAGAYEQYF.

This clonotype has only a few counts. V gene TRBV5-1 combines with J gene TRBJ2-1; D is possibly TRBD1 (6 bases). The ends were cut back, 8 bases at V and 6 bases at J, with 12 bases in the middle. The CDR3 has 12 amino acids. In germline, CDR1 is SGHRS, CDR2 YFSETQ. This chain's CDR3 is CASRQAGNEQFF. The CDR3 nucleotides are TGCGCCAGTAGACAGGCCGGCAATGAGCAGTTCTTC.

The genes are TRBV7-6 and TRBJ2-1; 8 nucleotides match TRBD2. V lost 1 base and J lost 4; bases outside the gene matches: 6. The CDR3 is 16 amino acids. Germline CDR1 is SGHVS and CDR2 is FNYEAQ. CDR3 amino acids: CASSLVQREWYNEQFF. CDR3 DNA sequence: TGTGCCAGCAGCTTAGTTCAGCGGGAGTGGTACAATGAGCAGTTCTTC.

The CDR3 region is CASSLAGGGSPYEQYF. The CDR3 region has the DNA TGTGCCAGCAGCTTAGCGGGAGGGGGGTCGCCCTACGAGCAGTACTTC. This chain uses TRBV7-2 with TRBJ2-7; a possible D gene is TRBD2 (7 bases). Per germline, CDR1 SGHTA and CDR2 FQGNSA. The CDR3 covers 16 residues. Trimming removed 0 bases from V and 2 bases from J, with 14 bases in between.

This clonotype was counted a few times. CDR3 in DNA: TGCGCCAGCAGCCAGGAGAGCCTTTCCTACAATGAGCAGTTCTTC. Amino acids: CASSQESLSYNEQFF. The chain links TRBV4-3 to TRBJ2-1; D remains unclear. The CDR3 covers 15 residues. Deletions cut 3 bases from V and 1 base from J, with 10 bases between. Germline values: CDR1 LGHNA, CDR2 YSLEER.

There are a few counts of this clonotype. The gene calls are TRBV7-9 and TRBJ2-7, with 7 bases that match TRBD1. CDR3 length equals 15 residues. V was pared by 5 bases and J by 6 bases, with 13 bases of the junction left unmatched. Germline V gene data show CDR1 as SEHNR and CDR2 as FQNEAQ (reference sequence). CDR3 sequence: CASSPQTGHFVEQYF. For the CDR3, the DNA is TGTGCCAGCAGCCCCCAGACAGGGCACTTCGTCGAGCAGTACTTC.